The TCR beta chain described here comes from a study of CD8 T cells in Susac syndrome. Random hexamers primed reverse transcription of about 0.45 to 1 ug RNA. One entry per CDR3 protein results from TCRdb running MiXCR on the immunoSEQ multiplex PCR reads. Of some 300,000 distinct CDR3 sequences listed, over 75% were seen once; the top ten hold approximately 0.2%. Purification of the CD8+ and CD4+ T cells relied on negative isolation, and TEMRA cells underwent FACS enrichment. Germline-derived CDR1 and CDR2 are MNHEY and SMNVEV (reference sequence). Losses at the gene ends were 4 bases for V and 5 bases for J; bases not matched to a gene: 8. The CDR3 is made up of 15 amino acids.

This rearrangement joins TRBV27 to TRBJ1-1; 9 bases are a match to TRBD1. Sequences were obtained from CD8+ T cells from PBMCs. The receptor comes from a human donor with multiple sclerosis. In nucleotides, the CDR3 is TGTGCCAGCAGTTCGGCCGGGACAGGGAGAACTGAAGCTTTCTTT. It translates to CASSSAGTGRTEAFF.